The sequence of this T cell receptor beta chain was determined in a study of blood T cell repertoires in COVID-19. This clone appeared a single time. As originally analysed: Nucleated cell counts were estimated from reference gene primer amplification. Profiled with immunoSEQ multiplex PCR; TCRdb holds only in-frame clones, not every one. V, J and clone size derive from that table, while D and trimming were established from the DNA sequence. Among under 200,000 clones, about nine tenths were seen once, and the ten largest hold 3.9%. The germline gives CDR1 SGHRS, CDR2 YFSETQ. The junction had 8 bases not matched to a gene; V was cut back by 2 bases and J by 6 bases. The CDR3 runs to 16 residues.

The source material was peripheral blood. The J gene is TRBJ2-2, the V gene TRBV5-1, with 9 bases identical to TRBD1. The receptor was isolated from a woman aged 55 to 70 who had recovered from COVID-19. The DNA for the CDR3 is TGCGCCAGCAGCTTCCTCGACAGGGGGAGCTCCGGGGAGCTGTTTTTT. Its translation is CASSFLDRGSSGELFF.